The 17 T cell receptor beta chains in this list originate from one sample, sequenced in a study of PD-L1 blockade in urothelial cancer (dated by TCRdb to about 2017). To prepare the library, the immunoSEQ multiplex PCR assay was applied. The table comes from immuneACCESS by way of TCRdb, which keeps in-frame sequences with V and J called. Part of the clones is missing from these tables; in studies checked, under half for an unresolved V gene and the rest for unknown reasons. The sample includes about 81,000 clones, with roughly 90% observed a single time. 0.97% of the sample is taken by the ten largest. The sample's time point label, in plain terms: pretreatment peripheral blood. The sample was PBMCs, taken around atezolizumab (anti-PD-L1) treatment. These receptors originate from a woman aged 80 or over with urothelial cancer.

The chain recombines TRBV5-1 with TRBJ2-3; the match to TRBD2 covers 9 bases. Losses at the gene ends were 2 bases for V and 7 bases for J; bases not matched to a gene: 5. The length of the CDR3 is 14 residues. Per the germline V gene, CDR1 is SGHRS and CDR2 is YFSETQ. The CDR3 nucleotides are TGCGCCAGCAGCTTACAGACTAGCGGACATACGCAGTATTTT. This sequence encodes CASSLQTSGHTQYF.

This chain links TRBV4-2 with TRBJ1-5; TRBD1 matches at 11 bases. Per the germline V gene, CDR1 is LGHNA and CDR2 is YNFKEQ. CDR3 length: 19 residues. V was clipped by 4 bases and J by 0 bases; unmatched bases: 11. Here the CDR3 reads CASSPLGQGATYSNQPQHF. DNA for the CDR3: TGTGCCAGCAGCCCCCTAGGACAGGGGGCTACTTATAGCAATCAGCCCCAGCATTTT.

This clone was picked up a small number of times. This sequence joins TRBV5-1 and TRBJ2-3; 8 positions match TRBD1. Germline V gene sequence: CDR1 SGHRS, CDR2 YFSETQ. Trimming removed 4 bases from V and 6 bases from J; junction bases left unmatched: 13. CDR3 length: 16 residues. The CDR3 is CASSPEDRAFGDTQYF. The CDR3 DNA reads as TGCGCCAGCAGCCCCGAGGACAGGGCGTTTGGGGATACGCAGTATTTT.

The CDR3 sequence: CATLRGQPQHF. The CDR3 DNA follows: TGTGCCACCTTACGGGGTCAGCCCCAGCATTTT. The chain couples TRBV28 to TRBJ1-5, with D hard to call. Per the germline V gene, CDR1 is MDHEN and CDR2 is SYDVKM. Trimming left V 10 bases short and J 6 bases short, with 10 bases between. This CDR3 has 11 amino acids.

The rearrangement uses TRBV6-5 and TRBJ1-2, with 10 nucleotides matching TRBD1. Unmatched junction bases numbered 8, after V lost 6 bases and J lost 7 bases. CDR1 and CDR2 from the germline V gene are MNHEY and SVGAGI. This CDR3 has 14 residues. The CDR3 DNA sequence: TGTGCCAGCAGCTCCGACAGGGGGCGAGGTGGCTACACCTTC. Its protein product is CASSSDRGRGGYTF.

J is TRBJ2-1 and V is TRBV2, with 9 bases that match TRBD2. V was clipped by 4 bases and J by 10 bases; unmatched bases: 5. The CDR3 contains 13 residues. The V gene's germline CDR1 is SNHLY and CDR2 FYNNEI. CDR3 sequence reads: CASSGGLAGEQFF. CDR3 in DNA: TGTGCCAGCAGTGGGGGACTAGCTGGGGAGCAGTTCTTC.

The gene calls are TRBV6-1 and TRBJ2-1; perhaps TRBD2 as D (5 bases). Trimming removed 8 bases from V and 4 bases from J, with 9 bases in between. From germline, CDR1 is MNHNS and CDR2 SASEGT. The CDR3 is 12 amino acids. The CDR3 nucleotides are TGTGCCAGCGGGCTAGCTTACAATGAGCAGTTCTTC. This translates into CASGLAYNEQFF.

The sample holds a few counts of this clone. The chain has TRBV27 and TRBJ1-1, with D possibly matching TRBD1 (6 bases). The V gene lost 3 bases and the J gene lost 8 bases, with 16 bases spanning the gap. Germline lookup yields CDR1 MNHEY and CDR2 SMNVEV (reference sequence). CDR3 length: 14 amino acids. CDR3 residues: CASSLSARGLEAFF. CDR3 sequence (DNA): TGTGCCAGCAGTTTGTCTGCCAGGGGTTTGGAAGCTTTCTTT.

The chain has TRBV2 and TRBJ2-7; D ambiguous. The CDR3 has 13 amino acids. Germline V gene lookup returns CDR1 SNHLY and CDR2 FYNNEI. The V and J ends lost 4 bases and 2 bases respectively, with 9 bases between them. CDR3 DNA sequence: TGTGCCAGCAGTGTTGGCAGGACCTACGAGCAGTACTTC. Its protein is CASSVGRTYEQYF.

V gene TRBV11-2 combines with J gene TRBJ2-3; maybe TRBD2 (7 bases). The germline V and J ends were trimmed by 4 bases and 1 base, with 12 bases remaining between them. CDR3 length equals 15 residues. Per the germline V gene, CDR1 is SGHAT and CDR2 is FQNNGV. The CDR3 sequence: CASSSQGLRTDTQYF. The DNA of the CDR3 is TGTGCCAGCAGCTCACAGGGACTACGCACAGATACGCAGTATTTT.

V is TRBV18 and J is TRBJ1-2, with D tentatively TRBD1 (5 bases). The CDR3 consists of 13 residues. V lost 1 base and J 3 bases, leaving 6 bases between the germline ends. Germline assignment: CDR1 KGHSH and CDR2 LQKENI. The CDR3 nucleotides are TGTGCCAGCTCACCACTAGGGGACTATGGCTACACCTTC. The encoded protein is CASSPLGDYGYTF.

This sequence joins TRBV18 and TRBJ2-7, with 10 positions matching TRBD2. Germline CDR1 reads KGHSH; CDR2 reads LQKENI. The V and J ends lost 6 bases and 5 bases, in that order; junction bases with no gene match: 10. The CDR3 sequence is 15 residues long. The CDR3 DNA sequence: TGTGCCAGCTCCCCTAGGCTAGCGGGAGTCCACGAGCAGTACTTC. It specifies CASSPRLAGVHEQYF. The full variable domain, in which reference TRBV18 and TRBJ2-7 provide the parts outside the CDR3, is NAGVMQNPRHLVRRRGQEARLRCSPMKGHSHVYWYRQLPEEGLKFMVYLQKENIIDESGMPKERFSAEFPKEGPSILRIQQVVRGDSAAYFCASSPRLAGVHEQYFGPGTRLTVT.

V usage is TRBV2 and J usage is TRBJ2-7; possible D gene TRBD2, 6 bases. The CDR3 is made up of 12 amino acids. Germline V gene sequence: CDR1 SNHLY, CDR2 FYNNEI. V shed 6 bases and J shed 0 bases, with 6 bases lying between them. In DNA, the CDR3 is TGTGCCAGCAGGGACTACTCCTACGAGCAGTACTTC. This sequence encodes CASRDYSYEQYF.

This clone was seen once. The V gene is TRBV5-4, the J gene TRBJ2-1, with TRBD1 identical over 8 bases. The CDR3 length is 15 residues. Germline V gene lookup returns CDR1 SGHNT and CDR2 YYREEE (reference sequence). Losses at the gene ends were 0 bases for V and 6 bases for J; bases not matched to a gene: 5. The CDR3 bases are TGTGCCAGCAGCTTGGTTGCGGGACAGGTCAATGAGCAGTTCTTC. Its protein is CASSLVAGQVNEQFF.

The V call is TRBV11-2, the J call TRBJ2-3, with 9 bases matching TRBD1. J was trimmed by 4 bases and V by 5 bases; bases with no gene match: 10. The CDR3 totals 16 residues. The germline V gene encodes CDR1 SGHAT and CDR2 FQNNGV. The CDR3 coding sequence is TGTGCCAGCAGCCGTCAACGGGACAGGGTTTCAGATACGCAGTATTTT. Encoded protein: CASSRQRDRVSDTQYF.

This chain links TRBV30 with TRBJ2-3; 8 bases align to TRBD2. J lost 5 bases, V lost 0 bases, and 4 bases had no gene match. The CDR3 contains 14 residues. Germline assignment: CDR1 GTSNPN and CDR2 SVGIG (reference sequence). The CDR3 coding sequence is TGTGCCTGGAGTGTACCGGGGGGGCGAGATACGCAGTATTTT. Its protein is CAWSVPGGRDTQYF.

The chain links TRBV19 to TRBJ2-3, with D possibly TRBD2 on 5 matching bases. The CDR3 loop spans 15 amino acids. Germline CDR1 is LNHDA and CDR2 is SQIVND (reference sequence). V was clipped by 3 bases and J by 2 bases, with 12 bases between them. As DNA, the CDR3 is TGTGCCAGTAGTATTGTGGGAGCCCCCACAGATACGCAGTATTTT. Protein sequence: CASSIVGAPTDTQYF. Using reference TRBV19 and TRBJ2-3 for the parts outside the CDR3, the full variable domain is DGGITQSPKYLFRKEGQNVTLSCEQNLNHDAMYWYRQDPGQGLRLIYYSQIVNDFQKGDIAEGYSVSREKKESFPLTVTSAQKNPTAFYLCASSIVGAPTDTQYFGPGTRLTVL.